This T cell receptor (beta chain) is drawn from a study of graft-versus-host responses after intestinal transplantation. Study context: Recipients underwent multivisceral, liver-intestinal, or isolated intestinal transplants. Study-level points and caveats: Peak circulating GvH clone levels were associated with early post-transplant HvG declines.

To note about this clone: The antigen is unknown.

Sequencing was performed with immunoSEQ multiplex PCR; in TCRdb, only in-frame clones are kept and a portion is missing. Here the sample spans 98,000 or so clones, roughly 87% being singletons. The V gene's germline CDR1 is SGHRS and CDR2 YFSETQ. The CDR3 spans 15 residues. With 1 base removed from V and 5 bases from J, the gap between germline ends came to 15 bases. The chain employs TRBV5-1 and TRBJ1-2, with a weak D call TRBD1 (5 bases). The TCR originated in a human donor who received an intestinal transplant. The sample was unstimulated CD4+ T cells sorted from spleen or lymph node cells, taken before intestinal transplant. CDR3 in DNA: TGCGCCAGCAGCTTGAGAGGAGACAGAGCGTATGGCTACACCTTC. This encodes CASSLRGDRAYGYTF.